This T cell receptor beta chain was sequenced during a study of shared clonotypes between healthy human individuals. Regarding the study as a whole: Few donors restricted represented genetic and exposure-history diversity.

Method: immunoSEQ multiplex PCR; TCRdb's copy keeps in-frame clones and lacks some. The table shows about 490,000 clones, with about 85% occurring only once. A note on this clone: Its antigen is unknown.

V gave up 3 bases and J gave up 2 bases; unmatched junction bases: 1. The germline V gene has CDR1 SGDLS and CDR2 YYNGEE. The CDR3 runs to 13 residues. V usage is TRBV9 and J usage is TRBJ2-7; TRBD2 matches 8 bases. This receptor was identified in a woman in her thirties or forties in good health. Some clones in this sample may be carry-over from other donors' samples. The sequenced sample consisted of PBMCs. As DNA, the CDR3 is TGTGCCAGCAGCGAGGGACTAGCCTACGAGCAGTACTTC. Protein product: CASSEGLAYEQYF.